The source of this TCR beta chain is a study of shared clonotypes between healthy human individuals. General study points: Four donors had 4% to 6.5% of their naive CD4 clonotypes in common. Only blood was sampled, and tissue TCR repertoires likely differ from blood ones.

The sample holds one count of this clone. The target antigen is unknown. Once extracted for a subset, genomic DNA was divided evenly among several immunoSEQ plates. Sequenced by immunoSEQ multiplex PCR; TCRdb stores in-frame clones only, minus some. The table includes around 1.9 million clones, under 95% detected once. Naive CD8 cells were CD45RO-negative, positively selected for CCR7, excluding terminally differentiated effector memory CD45RA+ cells. Germline values: CDR1 MGHDK, CDR2 SYGVNS. V lost 1 base, J lost 0 bases, and 14 bases lay in between. The CDR3 contains 17 residues. The chain is built from TRBV25-1 and TRBJ2-3; a weak D match, TRBD2 (5 bases). Sequencing was performed on naive CD8+ T cells from PBMCs. The receptor comes from a man aged 18 to 30 in good health. Some clones in this sample may be carry-over from other donors' samples. CDR3 DNA sequence: TGTGCCAGCAGTGAATTCGGATGGGAGAGCAGCACAGATACGCAGTATTTT. It is translated as CASSEFGWESSTDTQYF.